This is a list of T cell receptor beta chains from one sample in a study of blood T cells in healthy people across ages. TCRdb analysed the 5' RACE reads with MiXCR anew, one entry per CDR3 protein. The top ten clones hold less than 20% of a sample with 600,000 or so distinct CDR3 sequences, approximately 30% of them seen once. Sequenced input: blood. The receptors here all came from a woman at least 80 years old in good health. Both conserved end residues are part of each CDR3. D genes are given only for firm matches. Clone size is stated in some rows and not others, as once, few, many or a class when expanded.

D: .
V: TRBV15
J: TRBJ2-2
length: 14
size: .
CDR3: CATSRHQDPGERFF
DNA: TGTGCCACCAGCAGACACCAGGACCCCGGGGAGCGGTTTTTT

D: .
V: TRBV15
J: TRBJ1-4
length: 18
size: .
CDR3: CATSRDGGGRATNEKRFF
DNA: TGTGCCACCAGCAGAGATGGTGGAGGGAGGGCAACTAATGAAAAACGGTTTTTT

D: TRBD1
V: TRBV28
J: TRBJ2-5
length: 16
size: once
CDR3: CASSTPGTGGTGTQYF
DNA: TGTGCCAGCAGTACACCTGGGACAGGGGGGACGGGGACCCAGTACTTC

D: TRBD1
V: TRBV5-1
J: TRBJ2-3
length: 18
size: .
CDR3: CASSLVAGQGDVADTQYF
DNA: TGCGCCAGCAGCTTGGTTGCCGGACAGGGTGATGTCGCAGATACGCAGTATTTT

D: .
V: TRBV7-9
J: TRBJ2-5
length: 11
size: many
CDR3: CASSDTETQYF
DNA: TGTGCCAGCAGCGACACGGAGACCCAGTACTTC

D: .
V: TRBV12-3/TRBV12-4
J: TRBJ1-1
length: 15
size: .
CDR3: CASSPAARRSTEAFF
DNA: TGTGCCAGCAGTCCCGCAGCTAGGAGATCTACTGAAGCTTTCTTT

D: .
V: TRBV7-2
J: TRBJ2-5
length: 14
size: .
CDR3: CASSLEQIGETQYF
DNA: TGTGCCAGCAGCTTAGAACAAATTGGGGAGACCCAGTACTTC

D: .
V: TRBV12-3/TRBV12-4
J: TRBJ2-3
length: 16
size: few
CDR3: CASINEDGMSTDTQYF
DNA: TGTGCCAGCATAAACGAGGATGGGATGAGCACAGATACGCAGTATTTT

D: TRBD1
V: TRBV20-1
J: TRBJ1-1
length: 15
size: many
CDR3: CSASDIQGWGTEAFF
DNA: TGCAGTGCTAGTGATATACAGGGGTGGGGCACTGAAGCTTTCTTT

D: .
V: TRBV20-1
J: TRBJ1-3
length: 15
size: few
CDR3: CSASGGGLGGNTIYF
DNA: TGCAGTGCTTCGGGTGGGGGACTGGGAGGAAACACCATATATTTT

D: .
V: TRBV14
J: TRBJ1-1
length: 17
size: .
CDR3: CASSQVAGIRGSTEAFF
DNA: TGTGCCAGCAGCCAAGTTGCGGGAATCCGGGGGAGCACTGAAGCTTTCTTT

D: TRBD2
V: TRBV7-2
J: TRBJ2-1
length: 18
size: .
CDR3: CASSLRAGGPQRTNEQFF
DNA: TGTGCCAGCAGCTTAAGAGCGGGGGGGCCCCAACGGACCAATGAGCAGTTCTTC

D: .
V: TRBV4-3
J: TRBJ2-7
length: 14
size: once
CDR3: CASSQVAGSYEQYF
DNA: TGCGCCAGCAGCCAAGTGGCCGGCTCCTACGAGCAGTACTTC

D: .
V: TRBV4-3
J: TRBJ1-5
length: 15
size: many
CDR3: CASSQDGGGNQPQHF
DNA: TGCGCCAGCAGCCAAGATGGCGGAGGCAATCAGCCCCAGCATTTT

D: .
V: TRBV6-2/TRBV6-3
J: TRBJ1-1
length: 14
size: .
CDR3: CASSYGDMNTEAFF
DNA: TGTGCCAGCAGTTACGGGGACATGAACACTGAAGCTTTCTTT

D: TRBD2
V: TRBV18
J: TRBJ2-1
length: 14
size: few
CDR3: CASSAQTSGGEQFF
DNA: TGTGCCAGCTCAGCCCAGACTAGCGGGGGGGAGCAGTTCTTC

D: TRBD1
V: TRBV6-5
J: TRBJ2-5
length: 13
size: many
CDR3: CASRQQGWETQYF
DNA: TGTGCCAGCAGACAACAGGGGTGGGAGACCCAGTACTTC

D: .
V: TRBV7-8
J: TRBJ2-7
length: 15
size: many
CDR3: CASSPTGGVVGEQYF
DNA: TGTGCCAGCAGCCCCACGGGCGGGGTCGTTGGCGAGCAGTACTTC

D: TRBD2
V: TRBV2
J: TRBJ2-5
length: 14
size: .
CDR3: CASRLAGPRETQYF
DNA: TGTGCCAGCCGACTAGCGGGGCCACGAGAGACCCAGTACTTC

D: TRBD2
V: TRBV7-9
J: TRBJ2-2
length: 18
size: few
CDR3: CASSLKTSGGSNTGELFF
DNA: TGTGCCAGCAGCCTTAAGACTAGCGGGGGATCGAACACCGGGGAGCTGTTTTTT

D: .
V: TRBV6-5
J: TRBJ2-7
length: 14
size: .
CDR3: CASKTTASSYEQYF
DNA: TGTGCCAGCAAGACGACGGCCAGCTCCTACGAGCAGTACTTC

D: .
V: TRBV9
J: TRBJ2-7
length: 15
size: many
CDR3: CASSAGWQGGYEQYF
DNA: TGTGCCAGCAGCGCTGGGTGGCAGGGTGGATACGAGCAGTACTTC

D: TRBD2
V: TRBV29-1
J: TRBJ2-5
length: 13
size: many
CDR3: CSVEERGVGTQYF
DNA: TGCAGCGTTGAGGAGCGGGGGGTGGGGACCCAGTACTTC

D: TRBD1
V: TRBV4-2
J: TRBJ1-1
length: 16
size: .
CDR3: CASSRGQGQGDTEAFF
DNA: TGTGCCAGCAGCCGCGGGCAGGGACAGGGGGACACTGAAGCTTTCTTT